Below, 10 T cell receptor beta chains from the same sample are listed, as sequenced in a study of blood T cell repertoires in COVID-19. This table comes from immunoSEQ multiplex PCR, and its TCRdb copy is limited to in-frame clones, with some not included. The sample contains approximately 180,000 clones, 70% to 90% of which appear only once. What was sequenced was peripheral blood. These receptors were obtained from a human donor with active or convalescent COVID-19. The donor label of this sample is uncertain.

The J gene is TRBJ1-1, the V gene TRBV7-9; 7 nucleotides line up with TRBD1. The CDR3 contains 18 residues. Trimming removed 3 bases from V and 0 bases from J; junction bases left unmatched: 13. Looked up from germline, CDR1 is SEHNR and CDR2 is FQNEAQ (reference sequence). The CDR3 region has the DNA TGTGCCAGCAGCTTCGGGACAGCAGCTTTCGGGATGAACACTGAAGCTTTCTTT. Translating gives CASSFGTAAFGMNTEAFF.

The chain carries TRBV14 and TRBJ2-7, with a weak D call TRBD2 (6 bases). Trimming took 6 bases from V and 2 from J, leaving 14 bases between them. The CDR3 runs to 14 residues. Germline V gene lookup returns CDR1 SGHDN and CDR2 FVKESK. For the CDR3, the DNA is TGTGCCAGCAGTTCCGGGACTTTAACCTACGAGCAGTACTTC. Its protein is CASSSGTLTYEQYF.

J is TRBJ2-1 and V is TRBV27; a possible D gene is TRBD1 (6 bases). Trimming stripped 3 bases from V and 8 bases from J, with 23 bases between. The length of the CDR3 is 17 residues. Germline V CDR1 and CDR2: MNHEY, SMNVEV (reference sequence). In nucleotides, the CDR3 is TGTGCCAGCAGTTTTAGTTTGGGACATGTCCTTCTGGATGAGCAGTTCTTC. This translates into CASSFSLGHVLLDEQFF.

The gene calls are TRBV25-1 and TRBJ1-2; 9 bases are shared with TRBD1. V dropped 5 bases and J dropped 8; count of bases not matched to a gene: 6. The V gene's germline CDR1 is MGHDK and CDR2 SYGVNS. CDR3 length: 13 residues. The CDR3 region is CASSTGGTRGYTF. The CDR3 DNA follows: TGTGCCAGCAGTACAGGGGGCACGAGGGGCTACACCTTC.

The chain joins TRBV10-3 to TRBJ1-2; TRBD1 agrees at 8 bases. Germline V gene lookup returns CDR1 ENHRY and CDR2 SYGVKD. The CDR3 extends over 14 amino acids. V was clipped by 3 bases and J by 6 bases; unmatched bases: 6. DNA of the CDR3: TGTGCCATCAGTGAAGGGCAGGGGGCGGATGGCTACACCTTC. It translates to CAISEGQGADGYTF.

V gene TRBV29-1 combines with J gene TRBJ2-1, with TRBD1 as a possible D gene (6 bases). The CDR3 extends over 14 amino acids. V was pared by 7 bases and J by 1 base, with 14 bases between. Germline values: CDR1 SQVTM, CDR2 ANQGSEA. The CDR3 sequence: CSGQPQGSYNEQFF. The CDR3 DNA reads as TGCAGCGGCCAACCCCAGGGGTCCTACAATGAGCAGTTCTTC.

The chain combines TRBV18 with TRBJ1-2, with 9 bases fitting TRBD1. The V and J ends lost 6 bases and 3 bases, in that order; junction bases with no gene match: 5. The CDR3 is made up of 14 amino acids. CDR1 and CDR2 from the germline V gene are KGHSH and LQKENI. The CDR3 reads CASSPGTGYYGYTF. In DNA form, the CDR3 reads TGTGCCAGCTCCCCCGGGACAGGGTACTATGGCTACACCTTC.

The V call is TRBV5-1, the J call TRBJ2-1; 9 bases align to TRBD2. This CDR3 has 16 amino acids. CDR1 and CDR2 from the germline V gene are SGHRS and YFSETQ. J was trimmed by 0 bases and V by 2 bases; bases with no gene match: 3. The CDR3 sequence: CASSFILAGSYNEQFF. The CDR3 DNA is TGCGCCAGCAGCTTTATACTAGCGGGCTCCTACAATGAGCAGTTCTTC.

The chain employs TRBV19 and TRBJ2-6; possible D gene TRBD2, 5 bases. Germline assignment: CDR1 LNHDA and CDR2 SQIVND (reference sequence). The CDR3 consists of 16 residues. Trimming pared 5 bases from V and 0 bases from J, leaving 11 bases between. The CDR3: CASSSGLNSGANVLTF. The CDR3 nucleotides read TGTGCCAGTAGTTCCGGACTGAACTCTGGGGCCAACGTCCTGACTTTC.

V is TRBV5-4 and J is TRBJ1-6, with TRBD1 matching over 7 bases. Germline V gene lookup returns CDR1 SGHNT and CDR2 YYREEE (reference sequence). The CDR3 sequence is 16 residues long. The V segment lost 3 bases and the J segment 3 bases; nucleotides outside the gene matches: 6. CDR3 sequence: CASSSQGDFYNSPLHF. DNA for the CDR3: TGTGCCAGCAGCTCTCAGGGGGATTTCTATAATTCACCCCTCCACTTT.